This T cell receptor (beta chain) is from a study of vaccination and CD4 T cells after COVID-19. CD4+ T cells that had been cultured provided DNA sequenced with the Oncomine TCR Beta short-read assay. TCRdb analysed the PCR reads with MiXCR anew, one entry per CDR3 protein. Seen here are under 20,000 distinct CDR3 sequences, about 52% observed once, and the top ten hold around 4.1%. On this clonotype itself: The target antigen is unknown.

Treatment denoted: roughly 10-day PBMC culture with coronavirus spike peptide pools or control peptides (ViraFEST assay). ViraFEST used peptide pools to expand antigen-specific T cells before TCR sequencing. The CDR3 spans 13 residues. The V gene's germline CDR1 is LGHNT and CDR2 FRNRAP. V lost 9 bases, J lost 2 bases, and 14 bases lay in between. Input material: CD4+ T cells from blood, cultured in vitro. V and J are TRBV12-5 and TRBJ2-7, with unresolved D. The source of this sequence is a human donor who had recovered from COVID-19. The CDR3 DNA follows: TGTGCTAGCCTGGGGAAAGGCACCTACGAGCAGTACTTC. This gives the protein CASLGKGTYEQYF.